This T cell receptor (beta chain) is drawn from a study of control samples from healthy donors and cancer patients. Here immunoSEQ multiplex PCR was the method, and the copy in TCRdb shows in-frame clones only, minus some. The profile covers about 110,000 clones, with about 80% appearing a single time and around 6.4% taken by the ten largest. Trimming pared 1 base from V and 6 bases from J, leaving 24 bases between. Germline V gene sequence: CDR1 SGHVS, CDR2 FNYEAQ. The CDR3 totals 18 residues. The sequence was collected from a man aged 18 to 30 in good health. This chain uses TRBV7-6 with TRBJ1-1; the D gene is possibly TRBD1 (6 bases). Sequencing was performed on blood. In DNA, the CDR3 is TGTGCCAGCAGCTTAGTTGGGACGGGGGGGGCCGCGGCGGCTGAAGCTTTCTTT. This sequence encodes CASSLVGTGGAAAAEAFF.